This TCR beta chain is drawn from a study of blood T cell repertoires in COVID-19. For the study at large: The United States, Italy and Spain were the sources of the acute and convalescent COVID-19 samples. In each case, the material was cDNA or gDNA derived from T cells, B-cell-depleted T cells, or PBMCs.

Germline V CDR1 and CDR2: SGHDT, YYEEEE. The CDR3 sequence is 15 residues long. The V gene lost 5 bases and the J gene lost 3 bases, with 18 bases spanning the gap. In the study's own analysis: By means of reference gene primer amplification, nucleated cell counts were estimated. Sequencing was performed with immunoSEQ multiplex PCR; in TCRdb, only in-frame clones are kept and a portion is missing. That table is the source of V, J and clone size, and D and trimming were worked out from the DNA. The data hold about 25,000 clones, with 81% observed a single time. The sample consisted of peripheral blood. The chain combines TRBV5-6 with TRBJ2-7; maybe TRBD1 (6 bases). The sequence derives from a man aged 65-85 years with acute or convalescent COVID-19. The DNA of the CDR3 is TGTGCCAGCAGTTTGCGGACAGCCGCTTACTACGAGCAGTACTTC. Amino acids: CASSLRTAAYYEQYF.